These 24 T cell receptor beta chains came from one sample sequenced in a study of blood T cell repertoires in COVID-19 (dated by TCRdb to 2018 to 2020). The method was the immunoSEQ multiplex PCR assay. Not all clones reach the TCRdb copy of this immuneACCESS table, which keeps in-frame sequences only. Checked studies attribute under half of the gap to unresolved V genes and leave the rest unexplained. The sample includes around 240,000 clones, with more than 65% observed a single time. The ten largest clones represent about 1.4% of the sample. Sequencing input: peripheral blood. Every receptor here comes from a woman aged 40 to 49 who had recovered from COVID-19.

The CDR3 loop reads CASSWGLSGNTIYF. The CDR3 region has the DNA TGTGCCAGCAGCTGGGGACTCTCTGGAAACACCATATATTTT. The chain employs TRBV7-9 and TRBJ1-3; perhaps TRBD1 as D (5 bases). Trimming took off 4 bases at V and 0 bases at J, with 7 bases between the two ends. Germline CDR1 and CDR2: SEHNR and FQNEAQ (reference sequence). This CDR3 region has 14 residues.

This clone was picked up many times. This chain joins TRBV24-1 and TRBJ1-2, with unresolved D. The CDR3 loop spans 12 amino acids. V was pared by 3 bases and J by 5 bases, with 6 bases between. Germline V gives CDR1 KGHDR, CDR2 SFDVKD. CDR3 in DNA: TGTGCCACCAGTGATCCCCCTTATGGCTACACCTTC. It yields the protein CATSDPPYGYTF.

The chain joins TRBV4-2 to TRBJ1-2; D gene uncertain. Trimming removed 0 bases from V and 4 bases from J, with 21 bases in between. The germline gives CDR1 LGHNA, CDR2 YNFKEQ. This CDR3 comprises 18 residues. This chain's CDR3 is CASSQDESGSGSLYGYTF. CDR3 nucleotides: TGTGCCAGCAGCCAAGATGAGTCGGGGTCAGGATCCCTCTATGGCTACACCTTC.

The table lists this clone with a count of one. The rearrangement joins TRBV5-1 to TRBJ2-2; D might be TRBD1 (9 bases). The germline V gene has CDR1 SGHRS and CDR2 YFSETQ. Deletions cut 2 bases from V and 4 bases from J, with 24 bases between. CDR3 length equals 19 residues. The CDR3 spells CASSFSSPGQGLGTGELFF. CDR3 nucleotides: TGCGCCAGCAGCTTCTCATCTCCGGGACAGGGACTAGGCACCGGGGAGCTGTTTTTT.

V gene TRBV7-3 combines with J gene TRBJ2-7; 7 bases match TRBD1. V dropped 5 bases and J dropped 3; count of bases not matched to a gene: 10. Germline V lookup: CDR1 SGHTA, CDR2 FQGTGA. CDR3 length equals 15 residues. For the CDR3, the DNA is TGTGCCAGCAGCCCGTCGACGGGACAGATCTACGAGCAGTACTTC. It yields the protein CASSPSTGQIYEQYF.

This sequence joins TRBV2 and TRBJ2-1, with a weak D call TRBD2 (6 bases). CDR1 is SNHLY, CDR2 FYNNEI, per germline. Trimming left V 6 bases short and J 6 bases short, with 12 bases between. The CDR3 covers 13 residues. The CDR3, as DNA: TGTGCCAGCAGCCCGGGACTCTTCAATGAGCAGTTCTTC. Encoded protein: CASSPGLFNEQFF.

This chain uses TRBV5-1 with TRBJ2-5; possibly TRBD2 for D (6 bases). V shed 4 bases and J shed 2 bases, with 21 bases lying between them. Germline CDR1 SGHRS, CDR2 YFSETQ. The CDR3 is 17 residues long. CDR3 in amino acids: CASSNAPSDGGQETQYF. The CDR3 DNA follows: TGCGCCAGCAGCAACGCCCCATCCGATGGAGGGCAAGAGACCCAGTACTTC.

This clone was counted a few times. The CDR3 reads CASSFSQDQPQHF. The CDR3 DNA is TGTGCCAGCAGCTTCAGTCAGGATCAGCCCCAGCATTTT. The genes are TRBV7-9 and TRBJ1-5; D unclear. This CDR3 comprises 13 residues. V shed 3 bases and J shed 5 bases, with 8 bases lying between them. The germline CDR1 and CDR2 sequences are SEHNR and FQNEAQ (reference sequence).

The chain carries TRBV7-2 and TRBJ1-2; 9 bases fit TRBD1. V trimming: 4 bases; J trimming: 7 bases; junction bases outside the gene matches: 7. CDR1 is SGHTA, CDR2 FQGNSA, per germline. The CDR3 covers 14 residues. The CDR3 sequence is CASSSQGAGRGYTF. The CDR3 nucleotides read TGTGCCAGCAGCTCACAGGGGGCCGGTCGTGGCTACACCTTC.

This chain links TRBV5-1 with TRBJ2-7; 9 bases agree with TRBD2. Germline CDR1 is SGHRS and CDR2 is YFSETQ. The junction had 8 bases not matched to a gene; V was cut back by 0 bases and J by 4 bases. This CDR3 has 16 residues. The CDR3 DNA follows: TGCGCCAGCAGCTTGGCCGGCGCGGGGGGGTCTTACGAGCAGTACTTC. Translated, it gives CASSLAGAGGSYEQYF.

The chain is built from TRBV19 and TRBJ2-2; possibly TRBD2 for D (6 bases). Germline loops: CDR1 LNHDA, CDR2 SQIVND (reference sequence). There are 14 residues in the CDR3. Trimming shortened V by 6 bases and J by 7 bases, and 15 bases separated the two germline ends. The CDR3 here is CASRIRWGDGELFF. For the CDR3, the DNA is TGTGCCAGTAGAATTCGTTGGGGGGACGGGGAGCTGTTTTTT.

Only one count was recorded for this clone. The rearrangement uses TRBV24-1 and TRBJ2-3; 8 nucleotides align to TRBD1. The V and J ends lost 2 bases and 6 bases, in that order; junction bases with no gene match: 0. Germline V gives CDR1 KGHDR, CDR2 SFDVKD. CDR3 length: 13 residues. CDR3 residues: CATSDWTGDTQYF. The CDR3 coding sequence is TGTGCCACCAGTGATTGGACAGGGGATACGCAGTATTTT.

The CDR3: CASRNAGLVGSSNEQFF. DNA of the CDR3: TGTGCCAGCAGGAACGCGGGACTAGTAGGGAGCTCCAATGAGCAGTTCTTC. The chain recombines TRBV7-2 with TRBJ2-1, with 8 bases that match TRBD2. Germline CDR1 reads SGHTA; CDR2 reads FQGNSA. CDR3 length: 17 residues. V lost 6 bases to trimming and J lost 6 bases; unmatched junction nucleotides: 16.

The chain joins TRBV5-1 to TRBJ2-5; D is uncertain. Germline V CDR1 and CDR2: SGHRS, YFSETQ. This CDR3 has 11 residues. The germline V and J ends were trimmed by 5 bases and 1 base, with 3 bases remaining between them. The CDR3 region is CASRLQETQYF. CDR3 sequence (DNA): TGCGCCAGCAGACTCCAAGAGACCCAGTACTTC.

The chain uses TRBV6-2 or TRBV6-3 and TRBJ2-7, with 9 bases identical to TRBD1. J lost 3 bases, V lost 0 bases, and 9 bases had no gene match. CDR3 size: 17 residues. Germline V gives CDR1 MNHEY, CDR2 SVGEGT. The CDR3 here is CASSYSIGTGSFYEQYF. The CDR3 DNA is TGTGCCAGCAGTTACTCGATAGGGACAGGGTCCTTCTACGAGCAGTACTTC.

The chain couples TRBV2 to TRBJ2-5; 11 bases are a match to TRBD2. The CDR3 consists of 16 residues. V lost 6 bases to trimming and J lost 2 bases; unmatched junction nucleotides: 8. Germline V gene lookup returns CDR1 SNHLY and CDR2 FYNNEI. The CDR3 DNA is TGTGCCAGCAGGGCATCGGGACTAGCGGCGCAAGAGACCCAGTACTTC. Residues: CASRASGLAAQETQYF. Together with reference TRBV2 and TRBJ2-5, the CDR3 gives the full variable domain: EPEVTQTPSHQVTQMGQEVILRCVPISNHLYFYWYRQILGQKVEFLVSFYNNEISEKSEIFDDQFSVERPDGSNFTLKIRSTKLEDSAMYFCASRASGLAAQETQYFGPGTRLLVL.

V and J are TRBV6-7 and TRBJ1-1; 10 bases agree with TRBD1. TRBV6-7 is an open reading frame whose function is uncertain. The CDR3 extends over 16 amino acids. The V segment lost 5 bases and the J segment 6 bases; nucleotides outside the gene matches: 12. The CDR3 sequence: CASSPDGTGASPEAFF. For the CDR3, the DNA is TGTGCCAGCAGTCCAGACGGGACAGGGGCTTCCCCTGAAGCTTTCTTT.

The chain carries TRBV5-1 and TRBJ2-1, with 13 bases fitting TRBD2. The CDR3 has 16 residues. The V and J ends lost 9 bases and 4 bases, in that order; junction bases with no gene match: 10. Germline values: CDR1 SGHRS, CDR2 YFSETQ. CDR3: CATTSGGPVSYNEQFF. CDR3 DNA sequence: TGCGCCACGACTAGCGGGGGGCCTGTGAGTTACAATGAGCAGTTCTTC.

The chain employs TRBV19 and TRBJ2-7; 7 bases are shared with TRBD1. Looked up from germline, CDR1 is LNHDA and CDR2 is SQIVND (reference sequence). CDR3 length: 14 residues. After removal of 10 bases from V and 1 base from J, the junction contained 10 bases not matched to a gene. CDR3 loop: CATTRDSSSYEQYF. In DNA, the CDR3 is TGTGCCACTACCAGGGACAGCTCTTCCTACGAGCAGTACTTC.

The CDR3 loop is CASSTDSSGYEQFF. CDR3 coding DNA: TGTGCCAGTAGCACGGACTCCTCAGGCTATGAGCAGTTCTTC. V usage is TRBV19 and J usage is TRBJ2-1; TRBD2 might be the D (5 bases). The ends were cut back, 6 bases at V and 8 bases at J, with 17 bases in the middle. The CDR3 runs 14 residues. The germline V gene has CDR1 LNHDA and CDR2 SQIVND (reference sequence).

The chain recombines TRBV6-5 with TRBJ2-7, with D perhaps TRBD2 (6 bases). Trimming pared 7 bases from V and 4 bases from J, leaving 17 bases between. CDR1 is MNHEY and CDR2 is SVGAGI in the germline V gene. The CDR3 has 14 amino acids. Written as DNA, the CDR3 is TGTGCCAGCATAGGGGCGGGGCCCGAATACGAGCAGTACTTC. It encodes CASIGAGPEYEQYF.

V gene TRBV6-5 combines with J gene TRBJ1-4; D is perhaps TRBD1 (5 bases). The V end was cut by 6 bases, the J end by 4 bases, with 12 bases between. The CDR3 totals 14 residues. Germline lookup yields CDR1 MNHEY and CDR2 SVGAGI. In DNA, the CDR3 is TGTGCCAGCAGCCGACAGTTTTATAATGAAAAACTGTTTTTT. This sequence encodes CASSRQFYNEKLFF.

The chain joins TRBV14 to TRBJ1-2; 7 bases are shared with TRBD1. The CDR3 length is 15 residues. The V and J ends lost 1 base and 1 base, in that order; junction bases with no gene match: 3. Germline lookup yields CDR1 SGHDN and CDR2 FVKESK. The CDR3 loop is CASSQVRDSNYGYTF. The CDR3 DNA follows: TGTGCCAGCAGCCAAGTTCGGGACAGTAACTATGGCTACACCTTC. The complete variable domain, with remaining parts taken from reference TRBV14 and TRBJ1-2, reads EAGVTQFPSHSVIEKGQTVTLRCDPISGHDNLYWYRRVMGKEIKFLLHFVKESKQDESGMPNNRFLAERTGGTYSTLKVQPAELEDSGVYFCASSQVRDSNYGYTFGSGTRLTVV.

The CDR3 protein is CASSLALAGGPGEQFF. The CDR3 DNA follows: TGCGCCAGCAGCTTGGCGCTAGCGGGGGGGCCGGGTGAGCAGTTCTTC. J is TRBJ2-1 and V is TRBV5-1; 12 nucleotides line up with TRBD2. Germline CDR1 is SGHRS and CDR2 is YFSETQ. V shed 0 bases and J 9 bases; nucleotides not matched to a gene: 7. The CDR3 sequence is 16 residues long. Based on the CDR3 plus reference TRBV5-1 and TRBJ2-1, the full variable domain is KAGVTQTPRYLIKTRGQQVTLSCSPISGHRSVSWYQQTPGQGLQFLFEYFSETQRNKGNFPGRFSGRQFSNSRSEMNVSTLELGDSALYLCASSLALAGGPGEQFFGPGTRLTVL.